The entry that follows covers one T cell receptor (beta chain) sequence. V lost 3 bases, J lost 7 bases, and 8 bases stayed unmatched. The V gene's germline CDR1 is MDHEN and CDR2 SYDVKM. The CDR3 spans 15 residues. Per the original data handling: Amplification of reference gene primers provided the estimated nucleated cell counts. Sequencing was performed with immunoSEQ multiplex PCR; in TCRdb, only in-frame clones are kept and a portion is missing. D and trimming were read from the DNA, whereas the V and J calls and clone size are those reported in that table. The data show about 190,000 clones, with roughly 80% seen just once and 9.5% to 15% held by the top ten. This entry is derived from a study of blood T cell repertoires in COVID-19. Overall study: In each case, the material was cDNA or gDNA derived from T cells, B-cell-depleted T cells, or PBMCs.

Input material: peripheral blood. This TCR was sampled from a woman in her forties or fifties with acute or convalescent COVID-19. This chain connects TRBV28 to TRBJ1-5, with TRBD1 matching 8 bases. The CDR3 region is CASSFFGTGLQPQHF. The CDR3, as DNA: TGTGCCAGCAGTTTTTTCGGGACAGGTTTGCAGCCCCAGCATTTT.